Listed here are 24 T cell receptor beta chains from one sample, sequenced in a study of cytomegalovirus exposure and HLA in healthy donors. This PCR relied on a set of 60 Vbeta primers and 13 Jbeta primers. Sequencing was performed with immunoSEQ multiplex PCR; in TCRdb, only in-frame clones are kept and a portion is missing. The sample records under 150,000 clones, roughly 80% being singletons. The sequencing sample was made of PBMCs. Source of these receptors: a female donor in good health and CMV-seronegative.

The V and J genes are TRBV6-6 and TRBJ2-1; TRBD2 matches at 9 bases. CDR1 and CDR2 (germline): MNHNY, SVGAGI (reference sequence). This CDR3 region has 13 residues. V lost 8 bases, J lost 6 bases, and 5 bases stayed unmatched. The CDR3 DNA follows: TGTGCCAGCTCTAGCGGGGACTTCAATGAGCAGTTCTTC. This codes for CASSSGDFNEQFF.

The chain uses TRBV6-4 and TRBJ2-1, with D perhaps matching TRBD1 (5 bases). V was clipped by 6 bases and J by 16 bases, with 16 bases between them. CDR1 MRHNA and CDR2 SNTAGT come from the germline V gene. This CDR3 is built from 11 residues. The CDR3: CASRGAHLGFF. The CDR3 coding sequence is TGTGCCAGCAGAGGGGCCCATCTGGGATTCTTC.

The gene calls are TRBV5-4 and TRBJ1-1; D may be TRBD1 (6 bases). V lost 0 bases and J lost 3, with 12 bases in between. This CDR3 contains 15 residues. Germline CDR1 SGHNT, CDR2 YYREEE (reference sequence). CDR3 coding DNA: TGTGCCAGCAGCTTGGGTTCACAGGGCCACACTGAAGCTTTCTTT. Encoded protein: CASSLGSQGHTEAFF.

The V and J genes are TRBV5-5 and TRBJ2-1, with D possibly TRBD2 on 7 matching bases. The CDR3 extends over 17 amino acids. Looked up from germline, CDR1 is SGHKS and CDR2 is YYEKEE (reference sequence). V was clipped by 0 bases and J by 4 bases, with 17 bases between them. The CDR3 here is CASSLAGWGGAYNEQFF. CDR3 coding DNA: TGTGCCAGCAGCTTGGCGGGATGGGGGGGGGCTTACAATGAGCAGTTCTTC.

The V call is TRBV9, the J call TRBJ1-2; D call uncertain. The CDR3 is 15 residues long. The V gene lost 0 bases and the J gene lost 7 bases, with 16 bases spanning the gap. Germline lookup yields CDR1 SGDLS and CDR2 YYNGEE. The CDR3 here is CASSVAGAGEGGYTF. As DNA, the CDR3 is TGTGCCAGCAGCGTAGCTGGAGCTGGGGAGGGTGGCTACACCTTC.

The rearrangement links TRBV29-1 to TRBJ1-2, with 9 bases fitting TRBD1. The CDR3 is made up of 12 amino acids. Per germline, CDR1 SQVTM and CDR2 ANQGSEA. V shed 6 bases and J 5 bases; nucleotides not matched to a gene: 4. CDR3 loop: CSVPQGAYGYTF. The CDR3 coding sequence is TGCAGCGTCCCACAGGGGGCGTATGGCTACACCTTC. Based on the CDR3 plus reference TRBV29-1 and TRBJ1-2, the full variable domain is SAVISQKPSRDICQRGTSLTIQCQVDSQVTMMFWYRQQPGQSLTLIATANQGSEATYESGFVIDKFPISRPNLTFSTLTVSNMSPEDSSIYLCSVPQGAYGYTFGSGTRLTVV.

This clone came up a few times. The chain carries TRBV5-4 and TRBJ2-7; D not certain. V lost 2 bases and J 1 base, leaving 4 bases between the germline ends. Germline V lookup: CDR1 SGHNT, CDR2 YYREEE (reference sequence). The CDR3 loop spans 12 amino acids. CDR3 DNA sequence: TGTGCCAGCAGCTTATTATCCTACGAGCAGTACTTC. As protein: CASSLLSYEQYF.

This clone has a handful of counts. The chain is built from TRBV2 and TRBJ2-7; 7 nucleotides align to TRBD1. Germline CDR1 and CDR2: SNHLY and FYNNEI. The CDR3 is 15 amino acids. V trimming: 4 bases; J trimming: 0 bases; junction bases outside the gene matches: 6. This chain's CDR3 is CASSVRDRASYEQYF. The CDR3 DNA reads TGTGCCAGCAGTGTACGCGACAGGGCCTCCTACGAGCAGTACTTC.

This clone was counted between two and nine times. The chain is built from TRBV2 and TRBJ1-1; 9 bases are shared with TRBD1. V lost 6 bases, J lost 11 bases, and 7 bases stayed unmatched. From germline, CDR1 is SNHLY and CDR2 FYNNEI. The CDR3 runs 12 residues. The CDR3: CASRAQGATAFF. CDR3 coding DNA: TGTGCCAGCAGAGCACAGGGGGCGACGGCTTTCTTT.

The CDR3 coding sequence is TGCAGCGTTGATAAGGGGGTAGGGAATGAGCAGTTCTTC. Its protein product is CSVDKGVGNEQFF. The chain uses TRBV29-1 and TRBJ2-1, with a possible D match to TRBD1 (6 bases). The CDR3 spans 13 residues. Deletions cut 3 bases from V and 7 bases from J, with 13 bases between. Per the germline V gene, CDR1 is SQVTM and CDR2 is ANQGSEA.

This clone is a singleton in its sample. This CDR3 is CASSEWEGFFGYTF. DNA of the CDR3: TGTGCCAGCAGTGAATGGGAGGGATTCTTTGGCTACACCTTC. The rearrangement uses TRBV25-1 and TRBJ1-2; D unresolved. The V end lost 1 base, the J end lost 7 bases, and 13 bases lay between the germline ends. Germline V gives CDR1 MGHDK, CDR2 SYGVNS. The CDR3 sequence is 14 residues long.

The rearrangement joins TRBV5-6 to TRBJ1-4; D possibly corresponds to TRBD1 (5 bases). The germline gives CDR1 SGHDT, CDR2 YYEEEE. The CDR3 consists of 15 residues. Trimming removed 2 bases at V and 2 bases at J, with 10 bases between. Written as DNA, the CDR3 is TGTGCCAGCAGCTTCCGGACATCTACTAATGAAAAACTGTTTTTT. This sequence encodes CASSFRTSTNEKLFF. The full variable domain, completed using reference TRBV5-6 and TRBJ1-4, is DAGVTQSPTHLIKTRGQQVTLRCSPKSGHDTVSWYQQALGQGPQFIFQYYEEEERQRGNFPDRFSGHQFPNYSSELNVNALLLGDSALYLCASSFRTSTNEKLFFGSGTQLSVL.

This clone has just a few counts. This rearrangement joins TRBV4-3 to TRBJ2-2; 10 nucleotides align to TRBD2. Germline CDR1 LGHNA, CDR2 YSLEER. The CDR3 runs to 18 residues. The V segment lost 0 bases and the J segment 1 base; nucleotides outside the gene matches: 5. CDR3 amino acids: CASSQDLAGAMNTGELFF. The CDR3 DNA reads TGCGCCAGCAGCCAAGATCTAGCGGGGGCTATGAACACCGGGGAGCTGTTTTTT.

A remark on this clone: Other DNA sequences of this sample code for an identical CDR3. The CDR3 region is CASSVAGGSTDTQYF. The CDR3 DNA reads TGTGCCAGCAGCGTAGCGGGAGGGAGCACAGATACGCAGTATTTT. The J gene is TRBJ2-3, the V gene TRBV9; TRBD2 aligns across 8 bases. Germline V gene lookup returns CDR1 SGDLS and CDR2 YYNGEE. V gave up 0 bases and J gave up 0 bases; unmatched junction bases: 0. The CDR3 has 15 residues.

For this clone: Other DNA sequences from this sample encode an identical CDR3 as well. CDR3 DNA: TGTGCCAGCAGCTTAAACAGGGGAGAGACCCAGTACTTC. Its protein is CASSLNRGETQYF. The genes are TRBV7-3 and TRBJ2-5, with 7 bases matching TRBD1. CDR3 length equals 13 residues. V lost 1 base, J lost 4 bases, and 0 bases stayed unmatched. In germline, CDR1 is SGHTA, CDR2 FQGTGA.

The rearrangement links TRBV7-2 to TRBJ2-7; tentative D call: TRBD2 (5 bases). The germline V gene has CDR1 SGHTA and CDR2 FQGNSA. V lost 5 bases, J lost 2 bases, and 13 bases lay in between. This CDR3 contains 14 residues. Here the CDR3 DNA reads TGTGCCAGCAGCCCCGGCGCGAGGGCCTACGAGCAGTACTTC. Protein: CASSPGARAYEQYF.

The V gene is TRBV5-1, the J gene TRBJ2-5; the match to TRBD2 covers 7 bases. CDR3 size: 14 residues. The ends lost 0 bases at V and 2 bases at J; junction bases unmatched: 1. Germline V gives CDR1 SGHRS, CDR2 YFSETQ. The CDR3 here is CASSLGRGQETQYF. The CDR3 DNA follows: TGCGCCAGCAGCTTGGGGCGGGGGCAAGAGACCCAGTACTTC.

The CDR3 loop is CACRQSYEQYF. Here the CDR3 DNA reads TGTGCCTGTCGACAGAGCTACGAGCAGTACTTC. This rearrangement joins TRBV30 to TRBJ2-7, with D maybe TRBD1 (5 bases). The CDR3 sequence is 11 residues long. Germline V gene lookup returns CDR1 GTSNPN and CDR2 SVGIG (reference sequence). The ends were cut back, 6 bases at V and 3 bases at J, with 9 bases in the middle.

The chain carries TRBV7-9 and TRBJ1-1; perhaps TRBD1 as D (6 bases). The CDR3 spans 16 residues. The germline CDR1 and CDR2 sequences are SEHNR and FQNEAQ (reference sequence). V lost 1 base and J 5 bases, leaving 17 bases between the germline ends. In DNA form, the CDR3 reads TGTGCCAGCAGCTTAGATTGGGGGGGGCGCGAGACTGAAGCTTTCTTT. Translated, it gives CASSLDWGGRETEAFF.

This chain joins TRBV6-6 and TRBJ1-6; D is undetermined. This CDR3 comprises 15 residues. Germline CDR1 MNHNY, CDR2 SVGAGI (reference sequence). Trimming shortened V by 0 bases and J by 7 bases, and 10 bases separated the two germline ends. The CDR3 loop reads CASSYSVAHNSPLHF. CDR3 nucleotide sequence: TGTGCCAGCAGTTACTCGGTGGCCCACAATTCACCCCTCCACTTT.

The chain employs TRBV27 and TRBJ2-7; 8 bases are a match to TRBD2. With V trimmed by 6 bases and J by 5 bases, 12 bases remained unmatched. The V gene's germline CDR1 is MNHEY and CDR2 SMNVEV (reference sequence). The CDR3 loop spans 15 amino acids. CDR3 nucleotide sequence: TGTGCCAGCAGCCTACCGGGGACTAGGGGCAACGAGCAGTACTTC. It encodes CASSLPGTRGNEQYF.

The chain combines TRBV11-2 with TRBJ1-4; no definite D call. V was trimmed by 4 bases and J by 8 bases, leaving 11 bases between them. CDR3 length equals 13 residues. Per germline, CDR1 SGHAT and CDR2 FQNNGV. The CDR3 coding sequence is TGTGCCAGCAGCTCCGCTGGCTTAGAAAAACTGTTTTTT. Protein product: CASSSAGLEKLFF.

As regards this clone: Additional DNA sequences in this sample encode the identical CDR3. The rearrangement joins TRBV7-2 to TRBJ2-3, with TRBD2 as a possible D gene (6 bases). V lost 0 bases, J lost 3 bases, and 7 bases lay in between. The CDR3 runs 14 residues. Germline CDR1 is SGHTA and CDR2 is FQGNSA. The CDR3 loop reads CASSLAGGTDTQYF. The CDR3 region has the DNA TGTGCCAGCAGCTTAGCGGGGGGAACAGATACGCAGTATTTT. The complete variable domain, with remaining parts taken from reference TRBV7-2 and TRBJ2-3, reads GAGVSQSPSNKVTEKGKDVELRCDPISGHTALYWYRQSLGQGLEFLIYFQGNSAPDKSGLPSDRFSAERTGGSVSTLTIQRTQQEDSAVYLCASSLAGGTDTQYFGPGTRLTVL.

The DNA for the CDR3 is TGTGCCAGCAGCTTAGGCCGACAGGGACCCAACTACGAGCAGTACTTC. This encodes CASSLGRQGPNYEQYF. The chain recombines TRBV7-9 with TRBJ2-7, with 7 bases identical to TRBD1. V lost 1 base to trimming and J lost 3 bases; unmatched junction nucleotides: 9. Per germline, CDR1 SEHNR and CDR2 FQNEAQ (reference sequence). This CDR3 is built from 16 residues.